This TCR beta chain appears in the sequencing data of a study of somatic mutations in cytotoxic T cells in rheumatoid arthritis. Germline V CDR1 and CDR2: MDHEN, SYDVKM. The ends were cut back, 10 bases at V and 7 bases at J, with 19 bases in the middle. The CDR3 sequence is 13 residues long. Here immunoSEQ multiplex PCR was the method, and the copy in TCRdb shows in-frame clones only, minus some. The table has approximately 14,000 clones, over 70% seen once. The receptor's source is an adult with rheumatoid arthritis. The chain employs TRBV28 and TRBJ1-1; D gene unclear. Input material: CD8+ T cells sorted from blood. CDR3 in DNA: TGTGCCATCGCGTCCAGTTCCGTCAGTGAAGCTTTCTTT. Translation: CAIASSSVSEAFF.